This is a list of T cell receptor beta chains from one sample in a study of blood T cells in healthy people across ages. Using its own MiXCR run on the 5' RACE reads, TCRdb lists one record per CDR3 protein. The sample yields around 850,000 distinct CDR3 sequences, around 36% seen once. Source material: blood. The receptors derive from a man aged 18 to 30 in good health. The CDR3 runs from the conserved cysteine through the conserved F or W. The order of the fields is J gene, clone size, D gene, V gene, CDR3 length, CDR3 DNA, CDR3 protein. D genes are given only for firm matches. Size is omitted from some rows. Given values are once, few, many or a class for expanded clones.

j_gene: TRBJ2-5
abundance: .
d_gene: .
v_gene: TRBV20-1
len: 12
CDR3nt: TGCAGTGCTAGACAGGTGCCCGAGGGCCAGTACTTC
CDR3aa: CSARQVPEGQYF

j_gene: TRBJ2-1
abundance: .
d_gene: .
v_gene: TRBV7-9
len: 12
CDR3nt: TGTGCCAGCAGCTTATACCCCTACGAGCAGTTCTTC
CDR3aa: CASSLYPYEQFF

j_gene: TRBJ1-1
abundance: .
d_gene: .
v_gene: TRBV5-1
len: 14
CDR3nt: TGCGCCAGCAGCTTGGCCGTGGGCACCAATGAAGCTTTCTTT
CDR3aa: CASSLAVGTNEAFF

j_gene: TRBJ2-1
abundance: many
d_gene: TRBD2
v_gene: TRBV5-1
len: 14
CDR3nt: TGCGCCAGCATGACGGGGGGTGTGCACAATGAGCAGTTCTTC
CDR3aa: CASMTGGVHNEQFF

j_gene: TRBJ2-3
abundance: .
d_gene: .
v_gene: TRBV5-6
len: 15
CDR3nt: TGTGCCAGCAGCTTGTTTGAGTTTATTACAGATACGCAGTATTTT
CDR3aa: CASSLFEFITDTQYF

j_gene: TRBJ2-5
abundance: .
d_gene: .
v_gene: TRBV5-5
len: 16
CDR3nt: TGTGCCAGCAGGAGGGACCAGGGGTATCGGGGAGAGACCCAGTACTTC
CDR3aa: CASRRDQGYRGETQYF

j_gene: TRBJ2-1
abundance: many
d_gene: .
v_gene: TRBV10-3
len: 15
CDR3nt: TGTGCCATTCAGACCAGGTTAGAATCCTACAATGAGCAGTTCTTC
CDR3aa: CAIQTRLESYNEQFF

j_gene: TRBJ1-4
abundance: few
d_gene: .
v_gene: TRBV10-3
len: 13
CDR3nt: TGTGCCATCAGGGGAATTGAGGGTGAAAAACTGTTTTTT
CDR3aa: CAIRGIEGEKLFF

j_gene: TRBJ1-2
abundance: .
d_gene: .
v_gene: TRBV7-2
len: 15
CDR3nt: TGTGCCAGCAGCTTAGCGGGCCGGGAGGACTATGGCTACACCTTC
CDR3aa: CASSLAGREDYGYTF

j_gene: TRBJ1-5
abundance: .
d_gene: TRBD1
v_gene: TRBV5-5
len: 17
CDR3nt: TGTGCCAGCAGCTCTCTGCCCGGGACAGGAAAGAATCAGCCCCAGCATTTT
CDR3aa: CASSSLPGTGKNQPQHF

j_gene: TRBJ1-3
abundance: .
d_gene: .
v_gene: TRBV9
len: 16
CDR3nt: TGTGCCAGCAGCGTAGCCCCCGAAGAAGAGGGGGACACCATATATTTT
CDR3aa: CASSVAPEEEGDTIYF

j_gene: TRBJ1-1
abundance: .
d_gene: .
v_gene: TRBV27
len: 13
CDR3nt: TGTGCCAGCAGTTTTCTCCGGGCGTTGGCAGCTTTCTTT
CDR3aa: CASSFLRALAAFF

j_gene: TRBJ1-2
abundance: .
d_gene: .
v_gene: TRBV4-3
len: 16
CDR3nt: TGCGCCAGCAGCGATGCTTTGACAGCGACTAACTATGGCTACACCTTC
CDR3aa: CASSDALTATNYGYTF

j_gene: TRBJ2-1
abundance: few
d_gene: .
v_gene: TRBV27
len: 13
CDR3nt: TGTGCCAGCAGCCGGATCAGCGGGTATGAGCAGTTCTTC
CDR3aa: CASSRISGYEQFF

j_gene: TRBJ1-2
abundance: few
d_gene: .
v_gene: TRBV12-3/TRBV12-4
len: 15
CDR3nt: TGTGCCAGCAGTTCCTCAAAACGGCCGCCGGGGGGCTACACCTTC
CDR3aa: CASSSSKRPPGGYTF

j_gene: TRBJ2-7
abundance: .
d_gene: TRBD1
v_gene: TRBV14
len: 15
CDR3nt: TGTGCCAGCAGCCACTCACAGGGGACCTCCTGCGAGCAGTACTTC
CDR3aa: CASSHSQGTSCEQYF

j_gene: TRBJ1-6
abundance: few
d_gene: .
v_gene: TRBV6-6
len: 14
CDR3nt: TGTGCCAGCAGTTTGGGACCGAACCGGTCACCCCTCCACTTT
CDR3aa: CASSLGPNRSPLHF

j_gene: TRBJ1-5
abundance: few
d_gene: .
v_gene: TRBV5-6
len: 14
CDR3nt: TGTGCCAGCAGCTTGGAGGGGGTATTTCAGCCCCAGCATTTT
CDR3aa: CASSLEGVFQPQHF

j_gene: TRBJ2-3
abundance: few
d_gene: TRBD2
v_gene: TRBV4-2
len: 17
CDR3nt: TGTGCCAGCAGCTACAACCCCCCAGCGGGGGGAACAGATACGCAGTATTTT
CDR3aa: CASSYNPPAGGTDTQYF

j_gene: TRBJ2-1
abundance: few
d_gene: .
v_gene: TRBV3-1
len: 13
CDR3nt: TGTGCCAGCAGCCTGCTGAGGGAAAATGAGCAGTTCTTC
CDR3aa: CASSLLRENEQFF

j_gene: TRBJ1-2
abundance: .
d_gene: .
v_gene: TRBV12-3/TRBV12-4
len: 15
CDR3nt: TGTGCCAGCAGTTTTAGAGCAGGGAGCAACTATGGCTACACCTTC
CDR3aa: CASSFRAGSNYGYTF

j_gene: TRBJ1-1
abundance: few
d_gene: .
v_gene: TRBV2
len: 14
CDR3nt: TGTGCCAGCAGAGCGACGGTAACGAACACTGAAGCTTTCTTT
CDR3aa: CASRATVTNTEAFF

j_gene: TRBJ1-5
abundance: .
d_gene: .
v_gene: TRBV5-1
len: 13
CDR3nt: TGCGCCAGCAGCTTGCAACATGATCAGCCCCAGCATTTT
CDR3aa: CASSLQHDQPQHF

j_gene: TRBJ1-2
abundance: .
d_gene: .
v_gene: TRBV6-5
len: 13
CDR3nt: TGTGCCAGCAGACTCGGGACGGACTATGGCTACACCTTC
CDR3aa: CASRLGTDYGYTF

j_gene: TRBJ2-3
abundance: .
d_gene: .
v_gene: TRBV12-3/TRBV12-4
len: 14
CDR3nt: TGTGCCAGCAGTTTACTCGTGAGAGAAGATGCGCAGTATTTT
CDR3aa: CASSLLVREDAQYF

j_gene: TRBJ2-5
abundance: many
d_gene: .
v_gene: TRBV12-3/TRBV12-4
len: 16
CDR3nt: TGTGCCAGCAGTTTTTCGGTCTCGGGGGACCAAGAGACCCAGTACTTC
CDR3aa: CASSFSVSGDQETQYF

j_gene: TRBJ2-5
abundance: few
d_gene: .
v_gene: TRBV4-3
len: 15
CDR3nt: TGCGCCAGCAGCCAAGGGGTTGGGGGATTCAATGAGCAGTACTTC
CDR3aa: CASSQGVGGFNEQYF

j_gene: TRBJ1-2
abundance: many
d_gene: TRBD1
v_gene: TRBV20-1
len: 15
CDR3nt: TGCAGTGCTAGAGGCCCCACAGGGGCTAACTATGGCTACACCTTC
CDR3aa: CSARGPTGANYGYTF

j_gene: TRBJ2-1
abundance: .
d_gene: TRBD2
v_gene: TRBV7-2
len: 18
CDR3nt: TGTGCCAGCAGCTTAGTTGCCGGGCCCGGGGGGACCTACAATGAGCAGTTCTTC
CDR3aa: CASSLVAGPGGTYNEQFF

j_gene: TRBJ2-3
abundance: .
d_gene: TRBD2
v_gene: TRBV2
len: 17
CDR3nt: TGTGCCAGCAGTGAAGAGTTCGCTAGCGGGGGAAAGGATACGCAGTATTTT
CDR3aa: CASSEEFASGGKDTQYF

j_gene: TRBJ2-2
abundance: .
d_gene: .
v_gene: TRBV12-3/TRBV12-4
len: 19
CDR3nt: TGTGCCAGCAGTTTGTGGTTTGTTTCGGGAAGTCGGAGGACCGGGGAGCTGTTTTTT
CDR3aa: CASSLWFVSGSRRTGELFF

j_gene: TRBJ1-5
abundance: .
d_gene: .
v_gene: TRBV6-1
len: 15
CDR3nt: TGTGCCAGCAGTGAAGCGCGGGACGGTGATCAGCCCCAGCATTTT
CDR3aa: CASSEARDGDQPQHF

j_gene: TRBJ1-6
abundance: .
d_gene: .
v_gene: TRBV28
len: 15
CDR3nt: TGTGCCAGCGGAACTCCCGGGGGCAATAATTCACCCCTCCACTTT
CDR3aa: CASGTPGGNNSPLHF

j_gene: TRBJ2-7
abundance: .
d_gene: .
v_gene: TRBV7-8
len: 15
CDR3nt: TGTGCCAGCAGCTTAGGTAGGACAGCCTCCTACGAGCAGTACTTC
CDR3aa: CASSLGRTASYEQYF

j_gene: TRBJ1-2
abundance: few
d_gene: .
v_gene: TRBV12-3/TRBV12-4
len: 15
CDR3nt: TGTGCCAGCAGTTTTTTTGAGACAGGAACTAACGGCTACACCTTC
CDR3aa: CASSFFETGTNGYTF

j_gene: TRBJ2-5
abundance: .
d_gene: TRBD2
v_gene: TRBV7-2
len: 16
CDR3nt: TGTGCCAGCAGCTTACAATTAGCGGGGGGGCTTCAGACCCAGTACTTC
CDR3aa: CASSLQLAGGLQTQYF

j_gene: TRBJ2-7
abundance: .
d_gene: .
v_gene: TRBV7-9
len: 13
CDR3nt: TGTGCCAGCAGCGTGGTCTCTTCTTACGAGCAGTACTTC
CDR3aa: CASSVVSSYEQYF

j_gene: TRBJ1-6
abundance: .
d_gene: TRBD1
v_gene: TRBV5-1
len: 16
CDR3nt: TGCGCCAGCAGCTTGCCAGGACAGGATTTTAATTCACCCCTCCACTTT
CDR3aa: CASSLPGQDFNSPLHF

j_gene: TRBJ2-1
abundance: .
d_gene: TRBD2
v_gene: TRBV19
len: 16
CDR3nt: TGTGCCAGTAGTGCCCCGGGTAGCGGGGACGGCAATGAGCAGTTCTTC
CDR3aa: CASSAPGSGDGNEQFF

j_gene: TRBJ2-5
abundance: .
d_gene: .
v_gene: TRBV10-3
len: 16
CDR3nt: TGTGCCATCAGTGGAGTAACGACCGGCTGGGGGGAGACCCAGTACTTC
CDR3aa: CAISGVTTGWGETQYF

j_gene: TRBJ2-3
abundance: .
d_gene: .
v_gene: TRBV27
len: 18
CDR3nt: TGTGCCAGCAGCCCAGACCCCCTACTACGCCGATTCACAGATACGCAGTATTTT
CDR3aa: CASSPDPLLRRFTDTQYF

j_gene: TRBJ2-3
abundance: .
d_gene: .
v_gene: TRBV7-9
len: 15
CDR3nt: TGTGCCAGCAGCCCGGAACGGGGGTTGGGAGATGCGCAGTATTTT
CDR3aa: CASSPERGLGDAQYF

j_gene: TRBJ2-3
abundance: .
d_gene: TRBD2
v_gene: TRBV12-3/TRBV12-4
len: 18
CDR3nt: TGTGCCAGCAGCCCCGAGAGGGGTAGCGGGAGAAGCACAGATACGCAGTATTTT
CDR3aa: CASSPERGSGRSTDTQYF

j_gene: TRBJ1-6
abundance: .
d_gene: .
v_gene: TRBV15
len: 16
CDR3nt: TGTGCCACCAGCAGAGAATCAACAGGGCTCAATTCACCCCTCCACTTT
CDR3aa: CATSRESTGLNSPLHF

j_gene: TRBJ2-1
abundance: .
d_gene: .
v_gene: TRBV29-1
len: 15
CDR3nt: TGCAGCGTTGTTGGAGCCTTAAGCTCCTACAATGAGCAGTTCTTC
CDR3aa: CSVVGALSSYNEQFF

j_gene: TRBJ1-2
abundance: few
d_gene: TRBD1
v_gene: TRBV20-1
len: 14
CDR3nt: TGCAGTGCTAACAAACAGGGGACTAACTATGGCTACACCTTC
CDR3aa: CSANKQGTNYGYTF

j_gene: TRBJ2-7
abundance: .
d_gene: .
v_gene: TRBV4-3
len: 17
CDR3nt: TGCGCCAGCAGCCAAGTCGTGGGGGATCAGACCTCCAATGAGCAGTACTTC
CDR3aa: CASSQVVGDQTSNEQYF

j_gene: TRBJ2-1
abundance: .
d_gene: TRBD2
v_gene: TRBV6-5
len: 15
CDR3nt: TGTGCCAGCAGTCCTAGCGGGGCACCCTACAATGAGCAGTTCTTC
CDR3aa: CASSPSGAPYNEQFF

j_gene: TRBJ2-5
abundance: .
d_gene: .
v_gene: TRBV13
len: 13
CDR3nt: TGTGCCAGCAGCTTAGACAGTGCGGAGACCCAGTACTTC
CDR3aa: CASSLDSAETQYF

j_gene: TRBJ2-7
abundance: .
d_gene: TRBD2
v_gene: TRBV6-6
len: 15
CDR3nt: TGTGCCAGCAGCGCCGGGACTAGGCCTAACAATGAGCAGTACTTC
CDR3aa: CASSAGTRPNNEQYF

j_gene: TRBJ2-2
abundance: .
d_gene: .
v_gene: TRBV11-1
len: 16
CDR3nt: TGTGCCAGCAGCCCGGACCGTTTTTTGAACACCGGGGAGCTGTTTTTT
CDR3aa: CASSPDRFLNTGELFF

j_gene: TRBJ2-2
abundance: .
d_gene: .
v_gene: TRBV12-3/TRBV12-4
len: 15
CDR3nt: TGTGCCAGCAGTCCCCTAGGGGGTGCCACCGGGGAGCTGTTTTTT
CDR3aa: CASSPLGGATGELFF

j_gene: TRBJ1-2
abundance: few
d_gene: .
v_gene: TRBV4-3
len: 14
CDR3nt: TGCGCCAGCAGCCCCAAACGGGGGTCGGGCGGCTACACCTTC
CDR3aa: CASSPKRGSGGYTF

j_gene: TRBJ2-5
abundance: few
d_gene: .
v_gene: TRBV10-3
len: 13
CDR3nt: TGTGCCATCAGCCCGAGACCTTTAGAGACCCAGTACTTC
CDR3aa: CAISPRPLETQYF

j_gene: TRBJ2-1
abundance: many
d_gene: TRBD2
v_gene: TRBV20-1
len: 13
CDR3nt: TGCAGTGCTAGCGAAGGGACTAACAATGAGCAGTTCTTC
CDR3aa: CSASEGTNNEQFF